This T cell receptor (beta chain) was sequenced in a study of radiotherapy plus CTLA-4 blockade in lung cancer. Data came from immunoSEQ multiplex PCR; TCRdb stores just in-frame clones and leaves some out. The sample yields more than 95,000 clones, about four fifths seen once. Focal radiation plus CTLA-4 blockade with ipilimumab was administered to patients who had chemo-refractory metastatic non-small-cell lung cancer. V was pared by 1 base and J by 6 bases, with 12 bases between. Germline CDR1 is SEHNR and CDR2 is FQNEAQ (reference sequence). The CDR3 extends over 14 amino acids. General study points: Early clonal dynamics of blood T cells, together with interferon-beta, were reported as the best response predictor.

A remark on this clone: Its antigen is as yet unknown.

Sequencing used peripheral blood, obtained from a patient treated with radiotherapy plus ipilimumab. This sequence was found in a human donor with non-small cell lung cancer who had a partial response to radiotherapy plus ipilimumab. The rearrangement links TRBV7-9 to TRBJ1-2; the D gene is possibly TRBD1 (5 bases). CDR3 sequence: CASSLDQGVNGYTF. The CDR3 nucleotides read TGTGCCAGCAGCTTAGACCAAGGGGTTAATGGCTACACCTTC.